These 21 T cell receptor beta chains came from one sample sequenced in a study of T cell therapy after organ transplantation. The time point was: 20-29 weeks after completion of therapy. No antigen has been identified for these receptors. The repertoire was sequenced with immunoSEQ multiplex PCR; TCRdb's copy has only in-frame clones and lacks some. This sample yields about 17,000 clones, of which approximately 85% are seen a single time; roughly 28% belongs to the top ten. Specimen: CD8+ T cells from blood, collected after autologous CMV-specific T cell therapy. Every receptor here comes from a human patient who had received a solid organ transplant and had CMV disease. Part of the T cell pool may stem from the graft donor.

The V gene is TRBV2, the J gene TRBJ2-7; weak D call: TRBD1 (5 bases). CDR1 and CDR2 (germline): SNHLY, FYNNEI. V gave up 2 bases and J gave up 2 bases, with 16 bases separating them. This CDR3 region has 16 residues. The CDR3 is CASSEPTGRDPYEQYF. The CDR3 DNA is TGTGCCAGCAGTGAACCGACGGGCAGGGATCCCTACGAGCAGTACTTC. Full variable domain (outside the CDR3, taken from reference TRBV2 and TRBJ2-7): EPEVTQTPSHQVTQMGQEVILRCVPISNHLYFYWYRQILGQKVEFLVSFYNNEISEKSEIFDDQFSVERPDGSNFTLKIRSTKLEDSAMYFCASSEPTGRDPYEQYFGPGTRLTVT.

The chain links TRBV13 to TRBJ2-2; D gene uncertain. Germline lookup yields CDR1 PRHDT and CDR2 FYEKMQ (reference sequence). CDR3 length: 12 residues. V lost 1 base and J 6 bases, leaving 3 bases between the germline ends. CDR3 protein: CASSLVSGELFF. The CDR3 DNA reads as TGTGCCAGCAGCTTAGTATCCGGGGAGCTGTTTTTT.

The chain carries TRBV6-1 and TRBJ2-2; D unclear. CDR1 and CDR2 from the germline V gene are MNHNS and SASEGT. V lost 6 bases, J lost 2 bases, and 7 bases lay in between. CDR3 length equals 13 residues. DNA of the CDR3: TGTGCCAGCAGATCACGAAACACCGGGGAGCTGTTTTTT. This translates into CASRSRNTGELFF.

This clone was recorded once. The same CDR3 arises from other DNA sequences in this sample as well. The chain employs TRBV6-6 and TRBJ2-7; tentatively, D is TRBD2 (6 bases). Germline CDR1 is MNHNY and CDR2 is SVGAGI (reference sequence). The CDR3 is 14 residues long. The ends were cut back, 4 bases at V and 0 bases at J, with 10 bases in the middle. Written as DNA, the CDR3 is TGTGCCAGCAGTTCCGGGGGTAGCTCCTACGAGCAGTACTTC. Amino acids: CASSSGGSSYEQYF.

The chain carries TRBV27 and TRBJ1-1; D is perhaps TRBD1 (5 bases). Per the germline V gene, CDR1 is MNHEY and CDR2 is SMNVEV (reference sequence). Trimming shortened V by 2 bases and J by 3 bases, and 10 bases separated the two germline ends. The CDR3 contains 14 residues. CDR3 loop: CASSLVSGYTEAFF. DNA of the CDR3: TGTGCCAGCAGTTTAGTTTCAGGGTACACTGAAGCTTTCTTT.

The chain has TRBV4-2 and TRBJ1-6, with 9 bases aligning to TRBD1. Germline V gives CDR1 LGHNA, CDR2 YNFKEQ. The trim removed 1 base at V and 6 bases at J, leaving 7 bases unmatched. The CDR3 totals 17 residues. The CDR3 is CASSQALYRGPNSPLHF. CDR3 in DNA: TGTGCCAGCAGCCAAGCTCTCTACAGGGGGCCTAATTCACCCCTCCACTTT.

The genes are TRBV5-6 and TRBJ2-7, with 13 nucleotides matching TRBD2. V was pared by 4 bases and J by 5 bases, with 6 bases of the junction left unmatched. The CDR3 has 15 amino acids. Germline V gene data show CDR1 as SGHDT and CDR2 as YYEEEE. The CDR3 DNA is TGTGCCAGCAGCCTCTGGACTAGCGGGAGCAACGAGCAGTACTTC. Protein sequence: CASSLWTSGSNEQYF.

This clone was counted many times. The chain joins TRBV5-6 to TRBJ1-4; D gene unclear. CDR1 SGHDT and CDR2 YYEEEE come from the germline V gene. With 2 bases removed from V and 9 bases from J, the gap between germline ends came to 14 bases. The CDR3 runs to 14 residues. CDR3 region: CASSLIGNHQKLFF. CDR3 DNA: TGTGCCAGCAGCTTAATAGGTAACCACCAAAAACTGTTTTTT.

The chain recombines TRBV10-3 with TRBJ2-7, with 7 positions matching TRBD2. Trimming at V came to 0 bases and at J to 0 bases, leaving 8 bases not matched to a gene. Germline V gives CDR1 ENHRY, CDR2 SYGVKD. The CDR3 is 17 residues long. CDR3 DNA sequence: TGTGCCATCAGTGAGTCAGGTAAGGCTAGCGGCTCCTACGAGCAGTACTTC. Translated: CAISESGKASGSYEQYF.

V usage is TRBV13 and J usage is TRBJ1-1; TRBD1 is a possible D gene (6 bases). Trimming removed 0 bases at V and 5 bases at J, with 7 bases between. The CDR3 has 13 amino acids. CDR1 is PRHDT and CDR2 is FYEKMQ in the germline V gene (reference sequence). In DNA form, the CDR3 reads TGTGCCAGCAGCTTAGGGCAGGGGACTGAAGCTTTCTTT. This translates into CASSLGQGTEAFF.

The genes are TRBV9 and TRBJ1-2; D not resolved. CDR1 and CDR2 from the germline V gene are SGDLS and YYNGEE. The CDR3 spans 16 residues. Trimming removed 0 bases from V and 1 base from J, with 13 bases in between. CDR3 protein: CASSVGQDSGNYGYTF. In DNA, the CDR3 is TGTGCCAGCAGCGTAGGCCAGGACTCGGGTAACTATGGCTACACCTTC. The full variable domain, in which reference TRBV9 and TRBJ1-2 provide the parts outside the CDR3, is DSGVTQTPKHLITATGQRVTLRCSPRSGDLSVYWYQQSLDQGLQFLIQYYNGEERAKGNILERFSAQQFPDLHSELNLSSLELGDSALYFCASSVGQDSGNYGYTFGSGTRLTVV.

Notes on this clone: A read error may account for a junction end that differs from germline. The chain recombines TRBV5-1 with TRBJ2-6; D is ambiguous. Germline V gene sequence: CDR1 SGHRS, CDR2 YFSETQ. The CDR3 runs 13 residues. In DNA form, the CDR3 reads TGCGCCAGCTTATTGACATCGGTTCACAAAGTCGGGTTC. It codes for CASLLTSVHKVGF.

The J gene is TRBJ2-3, the V gene TRBV30, with 11 bases that match TRBD2. Germline values: CDR1 GTSNPN, CDR2 SVGIG (reference sequence). The CDR3 extends over 17 amino acids. Losses at the gene ends were 0 bases for V and 3 bases for J; bases not matched to a gene: 8. The CDR3 DNA reads as TGTGCCTGGAGTGTACATAGCGGGGGGGCAAAGACAGATACGCAGTATTTT. Amino acid sequence: CAWSVHSGGAKTDTQYF.

V is TRBV7-2 and J is TRBJ1-1; D is unresolved. V lost 3 bases, J lost 11 bases, and 10 bases lay in between. Germline-derived CDR1 and CDR2 are SGHTA and FQGNSA. The CDR3 is 11 amino acids. In nucleotides, the CDR3 is TGTGCCAGCAGCTTTGGATTAGGTGCTTTCTTT. Translating it yields CASSFGLGAFF.

This clone was found once. The junction departs from germline at one end; a sequencing error may be responsible. The gene calls are TRBV7-7 and TRBJ2-7; 9 bases line up with TRBD1. This CDR3 contains 15 residues. Germline V CDR1 and CDR2: SSHAT, FNYEAQ (reference sequence). This CDR3 reads CASSLGQGPGSEQYF. The CDR3, as DNA: TGTGCTAGCAGTTTAGGACAGGGGCCTGGAAGCGAGCAGTACTTC. Full variable domain (outside the CDR3, taken from reference TRBV7-7 and TRBJ2-7): GAGVSQSPRYKVTKRGQDVTLRCDPISSHATLYWYQQALGQGPEFLTYFNYEAQPDKSGLPSDRFSAERPEGSISTLTIQRTEQRDSAMYRCASSLGQGPGSEQYFGPGTRLTVT.

The rearrangement uses TRBV4-2 and TRBJ2-1, with 7 bases fitting TRBD2. CDR3 size: 17 residues. Trimming removed 2 bases from V and 4 bases from J; junction bases left unmatched: 11. Germline assignment: CDR1 LGHNA and CDR2 YNFKEQ. CDR3 bases: TGTGCCAGCAGCCAACCCCCCCTAGCGGAGCTATACAATGAGCAGTTCTTC. It yields the protein CASSQPPLAELYNEQFF.

This clone was recorded only once. The chain uses TRBV25-1 and TRBJ1-1; D is possibly TRBD1 (5 bases). This CDR3 is built from 14 residues. The V end was cut by 5 bases, the J end by 5 bases, with 15 bases between. CDR1 MGHDK and CDR2 SYGVNS come from the germline V gene. This CDR3 reads CASSYAGRDTEAFF. Here the CDR3 DNA reads TGTGCCAGCAGTTATGCAGGGCGGGATACTGAAGCTTTCTTT.

This chain uses TRBV4-1 with TRBJ1-3; D perhaps matches TRBD1 (6 bases). CDR3 length equals 18 residues. Germline loops: CDR1 MGHRA, CDR2 YSYEKL. V shed 1 base and J shed 0 bases, with 16 bases lying between them. The DNA of the CDR3 is TGCGCCAGCAGCCAAGGCCCGAGACAGGCTATCTCTGGAAACACCATATATTTT. This codes for CASSQGPRQAISGNTIYF.

Here the CDR3 DNA reads TGTGCCAGTCGACTAGCGTCTAGCACAGATACGCAGTATTTT. Amino acid sequence: CASRLASSTDTQYF. This chain joins TRBV19 and TRBJ2-3; the match to TRBD2 covers 8 bases. V shed 8 bases, J shed 0 bases, and the junction held 4 bases outside the gene matches. CDR1 and CDR2 from the germline V gene are LNHDA and SQIVND (reference sequence). The CDR3 loop spans 14 amino acids. Full variable domain (rest looked up from reference TRBV19 and TRBJ2-3): DGGITQSPKYLFRKEGQNVTLSCEQNLNHDAMYWYRQDPGQGLRLIYYSQIVNDFQKGDIAEGYSVSREKKESFPLTVTSAQKNPTAFYLCASRLASSTDTQYFGPGTRLTVL.

This clone was detected only a few times. This CDR3 is CASGQGLLEQYF. For the CDR3, the DNA is TGTGCCAGCGGCCAGGGACTCCTTGAGCAGTACTTC. This chain joins TRBV6-5 and TRBJ2-7, with D possibly being TRBD2 (6 bases). V lost 8 bases and J 7 bases, leaving 15 bases between the germline ends. Germline V gene data show CDR1 as MNHEY and CDR2 as SVGAGI. This CDR3 is 12 amino acids long.

A remark on this clone: A much bigger clone sits one base away, suggesting this may be a read error. Other nucleotide sequences in the sample specify the same CDR3. This chain links TRBV10-1 with TRBJ2-7; the D gene is possibly TRBD2 (5 bases). V lost 4 bases to trimming and J lost 5 bases, with 6 bases between them. CDR3 length equals 11 residues. Germline CDR1 is WNHNN and CDR2 is SYGVQD (reference sequence). CDR3 bases: TGCGCCAGCAGTGCGGGGAACGAGCAGTACTTC. It yields the protein CASSAGNEQYF.